This TCR beta chain appears in the sequencing data of a study of shared clonotypes between healthy human individuals. Here immunoSEQ multiplex PCR was the method, and the copy in TCRdb shows in-frame clones only, minus some. Of roughly 2.1 million clones listed, around 93% were seen once; the top ten hold approximately 1.7%. Trimming took off 7 bases at V and 0 bases at J, with 15 bases between the two ends. Germline-derived CDR1 and CDR2 are SGHRS and YFSETQ. The CDR3 contains 15 residues. The sample holds one count of this clone. CD45RO negativity and positive selection for CCR7 defined naive CD8 cells, a population that excluded terminally differentiated effector memory CD45RA+ cells.

This TCR was sampled from a man younger than 30 in good health. Some clones in this sample may be carry-over from other donors' samples. The chain joins TRBV5-1 to TRBJ2-3, with D perhaps matching TRBD1 (6 bases). Sequencing was carried out using naive CD8+ T cells from PBMCs. The CDR3 nucleotides are TGCGCCAGCGCGTGGACAGCTACTAGCACAGATACGCAGTATTTT. Its protein product is CASAWTATSTDTQYF.